This paragraph reports one T cell receptor beta chain. Its antigen is unknown. These data come from a study of cytomegalovirus exposure and HLA in healthy donors. Study results and limitations: In vitro checks showed that a few CMV-associated chains really do target CMV antigens. Both high specificity and high sensitivity reportedly marked the classifier's diagnosis of cytomegalovirus status.

The CDR3 has 16 residues. Germline CDR1 reads LNHNV; CDR2 reads YYDKDF (reference sequence). The V gene end was trimmed by 4 bases and the J gene end by 5 bases; junction bases not matched to a gene: 8. Produced via immunoSEQ multiplex PCR; TCRdb's table is partial and in-frame only. The sample lists 150,000 to 200,000 clones, 80% to 90% occurring once. The chain carries TRBV15 and TRBJ2-7; the match to TRBD2 covers 13 bases. This TCR was sampled from a woman aged 25 to 39 in good health and CMV-seronegative. The sequenced material came from PBMCs. CDR3 amino acids: CATSTGTSGIRNEQYF. CDR3 DNA sequence: TGTGCCACCAGCACCGGGACTAGCGGGATAAGGAACGAGCAGTACTTC.